The rows below give T cell receptor beta chains drawn from one sample of a study of blood T cell repertoires in COVID-19. Sequenced by immunoSEQ multiplex PCR; TCRdb stores in-frame clones only, minus some. Of around 160,000 clones in the sample, approximately 86% were seen once. The sample was PBMCs or T cells enriched from blood (not recorded which). The receptors were gathered from a woman between 35 and 50 years old who had been exposed to COVID-19. Each CDR3 is given with its conserved first and last residue. Each record gives: clone size, J gene, V gene, D gene, CDR3 protein, CDR3 DNA. A D gene is named only where the DNA matches it firmly. A clone size is listed for some rows: how often the clone was seen (once, few, many), or a class if it is expanded.

size: .; J: TRBJ2-4; V: TRBV6-2/TRBV6-3; D: TRBD1; CDR3: CASSYSDRKNIQYF; DNA: TGTGCCAGCAGTTACTCGGACAGGAAAAACATTCAGTACTTC
size: few; J: TRBJ2-7; V: TRBV19; D: .; CDR3: CASSIGQGFYEQYF; DNA: TGTGCCAGTAGTATAGGTCAGGGGTTCTACGAGCAGTACTTC
size: .; J: TRBJ2-7; V: TRBV4-1; D: TRBD1; CDR3: CASSHAPPGQGYEQYF; DNA: TGCGCCAGCAGCCACGCCCCCCCGGGACAGGGCTACGAGCAGTACTTC
size: once; J: TRBJ1-1; V: TRBV20-1; D: .; CDR3: CSASGGVGAFF; DNA: TGCAGTGCTAGCGGGGGAGTTGGGGCTTTCTTT
size: .; J: TRBJ2-1; V: TRBV9; D: TRBD2; CDR3: CASTASGNSYNEQFF; DNA: TGTGCCAGCACCGCTAGCGGAAACTCCTACAATGAGCAGTTCTTC
size: .; J: TRBJ2-2; V: TRBV7-6; D: TRBD2; CDR3: CASSSRGGRAPGELFF; DNA: TGTGCCAGCAGCTCCCGAGGCGGGAGGGCCCCCGGGGAGCTGTTTTTT
size: .; J: TRBJ2-7; V: TRBV6-6; D: .; CDR3: CASTEQIQSSYEQYF; DNA: TGTGCCAGCACCGAACAGATCCAAAGCTCCTACGAGCAGTACTTC
size: .; J: TRBJ2-3; V: TRBV7-9; D: TRBD1; CDR3: CASIRDSRTDTQYF; DNA: TGTGCCAGCATCCGGGACAGTCGCACAGATACGCAGTATTTT
size: .; J: TRBJ2-5; V: TRBV25-1; D: .; CDR3: CASSAVGQTQYF; DNA: TGTGCCAGCAGTGCTGTGGGGCAGACCCAGTACTTC
size: .; J: TRBJ2-3; V: TRBV7-2; D: TRBD2; CDR3: CASNSKGQVKRETDTQYF; DNA: TGTGCCAGCAACTCTAAGGGCCAGGTTAAGCGGGAGACAGATACGCAGTATTTT
size: .; J: TRBJ1-5; V: TRBV6-5; D: .; CDR3: CASREDRANNQPQHF; DNA: TGTGCCAGCAGGGAGGACAGAGCCAACAATCAGCCCCAGCATTTT
size: few; J: TRBJ2-4; V: TRBV3-1/TRBV3-2; D: TRBD1; CDR3: CASTLMDRARNF; DNA: TGTGCCAGCACCCTCATGGACAGGGCAAGGAACTTC
size: .; J: TRBJ2-2; V: TRBV6-5; D: .; CDR3: CASSYKGSTGELFF; DNA: TGTGCCAGCAGTTACAAAGGGAGCACCGGGGAGCTGTTTTTT
size: .; J: TRBJ2-2; V: TRBV19; D: TRBD1; CDR3: CASSIGQVGGGELFF; DNA: TGTGCCAGTAGTATCGGACAGGTCGGAGGCGGGGAGCTGTTTTTT
size: .; J: TRBJ1-3; V: TRBV18; D: .; CDR3: CASSPPFSGLGNTIYF; DNA: TGTGCCAGCTCACCACCCTTCTCCGGACTCGGAAACACCATATATTTT
size: .; J: TRBJ1-1; V: TRBV7-9; D: TRBD1; CDR3: CASSLGGRGITEAFF; DNA: TGTGCCAGCAGCTTAGGAGGCAGGGGGATCACTGAAGCTTTCTTT
size: .; J: TRBJ2-7; V: TRBV5-1; D: TRBD1; CDR3: CASSPGTGGSYEQYF; DNA: TGCGCCAGCAGCCCAGGGACAGGGGGATCCTACGAGCAGTACTTC
size: .; J: TRBJ1-5; V: TRBV7-2; D: TRBD1; CDR3: CASSPEVGQGRNQPQHF; DNA: TGTGCCAGCAGCCCGGAGGTTGGACAGGGTCGCAATCAGCCCCAGCATTTT
size: .; J: TRBJ1-2; V: TRBV7-9; D: .; CDR3: CASSLASGDGYTF; DNA: TGTGCCAGCAGCTTAGCATCGGGGGATGGCTACACCTTC
size: .; J: TRBJ2-3; V: TRBV7-8; D: TRBD2; CDR3: CASSQLAVSTDTQYF; DNA: TGTGCCAGCAGCCAACTAGCGGTTAGCACAGATACGCAGTATTTT
size: .; J: TRBJ1-4; V: TRBV27; D: .; CDR3: CASSWLLREVDEKLFF; DNA: TGTGCCAGCAGTTGGCTCCTCAGGGAGGTGGATGAAAAACTGTTTTTT
size: .; J: TRBJ1-2; V: TRBV28; D: .; CDR3: CASSLRGSGYTF; DNA: TGTGCCAGCAGTTTAAGGGGCAGCGGCTACACCTTC
size: .; J: TRBJ2-5; V: TRBV6-5; D: TRBD1; CDR3: CASSYSDGTAETQYF; DNA: TGTGCCAGCAGTTACTCAGACGGGACAGCAGAGACCCAGTACTTC
size: .; J: TRBJ2-7; V: TRBV5-1; D: .; CDR3: CASSPTGTYSYEQYF; DNA: TGCGCCAGCAGCCCAACCGGGACATACTCCTACGAGCAGTACTTC
size: .; J: TRBJ2-7; V: TRBV11-3; D: TRBD1; CDR3: CASSSGQGGEQYF; DNA: TGTGCCAGCAGCTCCGGACAGGGGGGAGAGCAGTACTTC
size: few; J: TRBJ2-5; V: TRBV12-3/TRBV12-4; D: TRBD1; CDR3: CASRGQGMETQYF; DNA: TGTGCCAGCAGGGGACAGGGGATGGAGACCCAGTACTTC
size: few; J: TRBJ1-6; V: TRBV28; D: .; CDR3: CASEGGNSPLHF; DNA: TGTGCCAGTGAAGGGGGTAATTCACCCCTCCACTTT
size: once; J: TRBJ2-7; V: TRBV6-2/TRBV6-3; D: .; CDR3: CASSRIPYEQYF; DNA: TGTGCCAGCAGCCGTATTCCCTACGAGCAGTACTTC
size: .; J: TRBJ2-2; V: TRBV6-5; D: TRBD1; CDR3: CASSRGDRVGGELFF; DNA: TGTGCCAGCAGCCGGGGGGACAGGGTAGGCGGGGAGCTGTTTTTT
size: once; J: TRBJ2-5; V: TRBV5-6; D: .; CDR3: CASSEGNRGETQYF; DNA: TGTGCCAGCAGCGAGGGAAACCGAGGGGAGACCCAGTACTTC
size: .; J: TRBJ1-5; V: TRBV7-6; D: TRBD1; CDR3: CASSLASGQGDQPQHF; DNA: TGTGCCAGCAGCTTAGCCAGCGGACAGGGGGATCAGCCCCAGCATTTT
size: .; J: TRBJ1-1; V: TRBV28; D: .; CDR3: CASSSLGGINAEAFF; DNA: TGTGCCAGCAGTTCTCTGGGGGGGATAAACGCTGAAGCTTTCTTT
size: .; J: TRBJ2-1; V: TRBV10-1; D: TRBD2; CDR3: CASSERASGRTNDEQFF; DNA: TGCGCCAGCAGTGAGAGGGCTAGCGGGAGGACAAACGATGAGCAGTTCTTC
size: .; J: TRBJ2-2; V: TRBV19; D: .; CDR3: CASSLNSGELFF; DNA: TGTGCCAGTAGTTTGAATAGCGGGGAGCTGTTTTTT
size: .; J: TRBJ1-4; V: TRBV6-1; D: .; CDR3: CASSEYGGVNEKLFF; DNA: TGTGCCAGCAGTGAATATGGAGGGGTGAATGAAAAACTGTTTTTT
size: .; J: TRBJ1-1; V: TRBV6-5; D: .; CDR3: CASSYSTGEAFF; DNA: TGTGCCAGCAGTTACTCGACCGGGGAAGCTTTCTTT
size: once; J: TRBJ2-7; V: TRBV5-1; D: .; CDR3: CASSSAGATNPPYEQYF; DNA: TGCGCCAGCAGCTCCGCGGGGGCTACTAACCCCCCCTACGAGCAGTACTTC
size: .; J: TRBJ1-3; V: TRBV6-1; D: .; CDR3: CASSEQGSGNTIYF; DNA: TGTGCCAGCAGTGAACAGGGCTCTGGAAACACCATATATTTT